This TCR beta chain came from a study of blood T cell repertoires in COVID-19. About the study: PBMCs, B-cell-depleted T cells, or T cells provided the cDNA or gDNA that made up the material.

Germline V lookup: CDR1 SNHLY, CDR2 FYNNEI. The trim removed 6 bases at V and 5 bases at J, leaving 4 bases unmatched. This CDR3 has 13 residues. Repertoires were generated with immunoSEQ multiplex PCR, while TCRdb's copy carries only in-frame clones and drops some. The sample carries around 250,000 clones, around nine tenths recorded once. V is TRBV2 and J is TRBJ2-1, with TRBD1 matching 7 bases. Specimen: PBMCs or T cells enriched from blood (not recorded which). The receptor was derived from a woman in her 40s who had been exposed to COVID-19. The CDR3 region is CASRVDRDNEQFF. DNA of the CDR3: TGTGCCAGCAGGGTAGACAGGGACAATGAGCAGTTCTTC.